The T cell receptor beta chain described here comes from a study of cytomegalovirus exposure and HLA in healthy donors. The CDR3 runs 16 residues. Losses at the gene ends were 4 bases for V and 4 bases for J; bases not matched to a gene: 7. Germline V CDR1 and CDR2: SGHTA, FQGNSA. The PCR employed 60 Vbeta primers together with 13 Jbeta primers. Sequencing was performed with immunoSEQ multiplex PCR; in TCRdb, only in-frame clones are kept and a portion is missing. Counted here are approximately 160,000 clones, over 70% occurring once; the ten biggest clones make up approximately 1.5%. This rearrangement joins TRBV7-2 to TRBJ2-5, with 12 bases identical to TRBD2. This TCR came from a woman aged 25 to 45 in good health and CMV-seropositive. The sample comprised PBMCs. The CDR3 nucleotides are TGTGCCAGCAGCTCGACTAGCGGGAGAGGGGGAGAGACCCAGTACTTC. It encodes CASSSTSGRGGETQYF. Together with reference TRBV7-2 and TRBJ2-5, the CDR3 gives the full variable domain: GAGVSQSPSNKVTEKGKDVELRCDPISGHTALYWYRQSLGQGLEFLIYFQGNSAPDKSGLPSDRFSAERTGGSVSTLTIQRTQQEDSAVYLCASSSTSGRGGETQYFGPGTRLLVL.